The 18 T cell receptor beta chains in this list originate from one sample, sequenced in a study of blood T cells in healthy people across ages. Next came a second PCR, run for about 6 to 12 cycles, which used a sample-barcoded 5' primer along with a J-beta primer mix. TCRdb redid the calling of the 5' RACE reads with MiXCR, one entry per CDR3 protein. Of 700,000 to 850,000 distinct CDR3 sequences listed, less than 70% are singletons. The source material was blood. The receptors here all came from a man older than 75 in good health.

The J gene is TRBJ2-1, the V gene TRBV11-2, with D perhaps assigned TRBD1 or TRBD2 (5 bases each). CDR3 length: 13 residues. Germline assignment: CDR1 SGHAT and CDR2 FQNNGV. V gave up 5 bases and J gave up 6 bases, with 11 bases separating them. CDR3 protein: CASSLGTINEQFF. In DNA, the CDR3 is TGTGCCAGCAGCCTCGGGACGATCAATGAGCAGTTCTTC. The full variable domain, in which reference TRBV11-2 and TRBJ2-1 provide the parts outside the CDR3, is EAGVAQSPRYKIIEKRQSVAFWCNPISGHATLYWYQQILGQGPKLLIQFQNNGVVDDSQLPKDRFSAERLKGVDSTLKIQPAKLEDSAVYLCASSLGTINEQFFGPGTRLTVL.

This chain uses TRBV28 with TRBJ2-1; 9 bases map to TRBD1. CDR1 is MDHEN, CDR2 SYDVKM, per germline. CDR3 length equals 15 residues. Losses at the gene ends were 5 bases for V and 6 bases for J; bases not matched to a gene: 8. CDR3 sequence (DNA): TGTGCCAGCAGTGACCGGGACAGGGTAGTCAATGAGCAGTTCTTC. Translation: CASSDRDRVVNEQFF. Full variable domain (outside the CDR3, taken from reference TRBV28 and TRBJ2-1): DVKVTQSSRYLVKRTGEKVFLECVQDMDHENMFWYRQDPGLGLRLIYFSYDVKMKEKGDIPEGYSVSREKKERFSLILESASTNQTSMYLCASSDRDRVVNEQFFGPGTRLTVL.

This chain connects TRBV7-9 to TRBJ2-2; 13 bases agree with TRBD2. Germline-derived CDR1 and CDR2 are SEHNR and FQNEAQ (reference sequence). The CDR3 totals 17 residues. V trimming: 10 bases; J trimming: 0 bases; junction bases outside the gene matches: 8. As DNA, the CDR3 is TGTGCCACCCGAGGGACTAGCGGGGACTCGAACACCGGGGAGCTGTTTTTT. This gives the protein CATRGTSGDSNTGELFF.

This chain joins TRBV7-2 and TRBJ2-3; weak D call: TRBD1 (7 bases). CDR1 and CDR2 from the germline V gene are SGHTA and FQGNSA. The CDR3 spans 16 residues. Trimming pared 5 bases from V and 4 bases from J, leaving 19 bases between. The CDR3 DNA is TGTGCCAGCAGCCTAGTAGCGGCCCAGGGGGCAGATACGCAGTATTTT. Amino acid sequence: CASSLVAAQGADTQYF.

This clonotype was observed a handful of times. V gene TRBV12-3 or TRBV12-4 combines with J gene TRBJ2-1; D tentatively fits TRBD1 or TRBD2 (5 bases each). The J call is uncertain, as TRBJ2-7 better fits the DNA end. The CDR3 has 15 residues. CDR3 sequence: CASSPRDVGHNEQYF. CDR3 DNA sequence: TGTGCCAGCAGTCCCCGGGACGTCGGTCACAATGAGCAGTACTTC.

This clonotype was picked up a small number of times. This rearrangement joins TRBV20-1 to TRBJ2-1; perhaps TRBD2 as D (5 bases). This CDR3 comprises 17 residues. Trimming left V 3 bases short and J 8 bases short, with 26 bases between. Germline V gene data show CDR1 as DFQATT and CDR2 as SNEGSKA (reference sequence). The CDR3 coding sequence is TGCAGTGCTAGGGGTGATGGAGCGGTACACAAAGCCGATGAGCAGTTCTTC. Translated, it gives CSARGDGAVHKADEQFF.

The chain couples TRBV6-6 to TRBJ2-5; weak D call: TRBD2 (5 bases). Near its end, the DNA agrees better with TRBJ2-7, so the J call may be wrong. The CDR3 is 16 residues long. The germline V gene has CDR1 MNHNY and CDR2 SVGAGI (reference sequence). This CDR3 reads CASSPAEAATSYEQYF. The DNA for the CDR3 is TGTGCCAGCAGTCCCGCGGAGGCGGCTACCTCCTACGAGCAGTACTTC.

The chain couples TRBV11-3 to TRBJ2-4; 9 nucleotides line up with TRBD1. TRBJ2-7 explains the end of the DNA better; the J call may be wrong. Germline loops: CDR1 SGHNT, CDR2 YENEEA. The CDR3 contains 18 residues. This chain's CDR3 is CASSLVVRDRGSQYEQYF. The CDR3 DNA reads TGTGCCAGCAGCTTAGTGGTGAGAGACAGGGGGAGTCAGTACGAGCAGTACTTC.

This chain uses TRBV2 with TRBJ2-7, with D maybe TRBD1 (7 bases). V lost 6 bases, J lost 6 bases, and 18 bases lay in between. Germline V gene data show CDR1 as SNHLY and CDR2 as FYNNEI. The CDR3 is 14 amino acids. CDR3 sequence (DNA): TGTGCCAGCAGCGAAATCAGGGGGAGGAGCGAGCAGTACTTC. Its translation is CASSEIRGRSEQYF.

The V and J genes are TRBV11-2 and TRBJ1-2; no firm D call. V shed 3 bases and J shed 1 base, with 12 bases lying between them. Germline CDR1 SGHAT, CDR2 FQNNGV. This CDR3 is built from 15 residues. The CDR3 reads CASSLVRGLNYGYTF. The CDR3 DNA reads as TGTGCCAGCAGCTTGGTTCGTGGCCTTAACTATGGCTACACCTTC.

This chain uses TRBV9 with TRBJ2-7; a weak D match, TRBD2 (6 bases). The CDR3 is made up of 14 amino acids. V lost 2 bases to trimming and J lost 4 bases, with 13 bases between them. Germline CDR1 reads SGDLS; CDR2 reads YYNGEE. Here the CDR3 DNA reads TGTGCCAGCAGCGTTGGGGACTTCCCATACGAGCAGTACTTC. It is translated as CASSVGDFPYEQYF.

The rearrangement uses TRBV11-2 and TRBJ2-4; weak D call: TRBD1 (6 bases). The J call may be mistaken, given a closer DNA end match to TRBJ2-7. This CDR3 has 15 residues. The germline CDR1 and CDR2 sequences are SGHAT and FQNNGV. The CDR3 sequence is CASSLVTGVGGEQYF. The CDR3 nucleotides read TGTGCCAGCAGCTTAGTTACAGGAGTAGGGGGCGAGCAGTACTTC.

This chain connects TRBV24-1 to TRBJ1-1; TRBD1 matches at 9 bases. With V trimmed by 5 bases and J by 8 bases, 11 bases remained unmatched. This CDR3 is 15 amino acids long. The V gene's germline CDR1 is KGHDR and CDR2 SFDVKD. CDR3 in amino acids: CATSATTGGRPEAFF. The CDR3 bases are TGTGCCACCAGTGCCACGACAGGGGGGCGCCCCGAAGCTTTCTTT.

Of note for this clonotype: At one of its ends the junction is not consistent with the germline gene, which may arise from a read error. The chain employs TRBV5-1 and TRBJ1-2; 9 bases agree with TRBD1. Germline-derived CDR1 and CDR2 are SGHRS and YFSETQ. This CDR3 comprises 14 residues. CDR3 in DNA: TGCGCCAGCCGCCAGGGACAGGGTGACTATGGATACACCTTC. Protein sequence: CASRQGQGDYGYTF.

This rearrangement joins TRBV5-1 to TRBJ2-2; 7 nucleotides line up with TRBD1. Germline V gene sequence: CDR1 SGHRS, CDR2 YFSETQ. V lost 0 bases, J lost 2 bases, and 1 base stayed unmatched. This CDR3 is 15 amino acids long. CDR3 protein: CASSLGDSNTGELFF. In nucleotides, the CDR3 is TGCGCCAGCAGCTTGGGGGACAGCAACACCGGGGAGCTGTTTTTT.

The rearrangement links TRBV6-5 to TRBJ1-6, with 12 bases that match TRBD1. Germline-derived CDR1 and CDR2 are MNHEY and SVGAGI. The junction had 8 bases not matched to a gene; V was cut back by 4 bases and J by 7 bases. The CDR3 is 17 residues long. CDR3 region: CASSSPGTGGQNSPLHF. CDR3 bases: TGTGCCAGCAGTTCCCCCGGGACAGGGGGCCAAAATTCACCCCTCCACTTT.

This clonotype was observed a few times. This chain uses TRBV14 with TRBJ2-7; D possibly uses TRBD1 or TRBD2 (5 bases each). The CDR3 is 15 amino acids. V was shortened by 8 bases and J by 6 bases, with 23 bases between the two germline ends. Germline lookup yields CDR1 SGHDN and CDR2 FVKESK. CDR3 nucleotide sequence: TGTGCCAGCGGGACCCAACAGGTTGGCGTGGCCGAGCAGTACTTC. Its protein is CASGTQQVGVAEQYF.

This clonotype came up a few times. The chain links TRBV28 to TRBJ2-5; tentatively, D is TRBD1 or TRBD2 (6 bases each). The DNA end favors TRBJ2-7, so the J call may be wrong. Germline V lookup: CDR1 MDHEN, CDR2 SYDVKM. CDR3 length equals 13 residues. CDR3 amino acids: CASSDGGGYEQYF. As DNA, the CDR3 is TGTGCCAGCAGCGATGGAGGGGGCTACGAGCAGTACTTC.